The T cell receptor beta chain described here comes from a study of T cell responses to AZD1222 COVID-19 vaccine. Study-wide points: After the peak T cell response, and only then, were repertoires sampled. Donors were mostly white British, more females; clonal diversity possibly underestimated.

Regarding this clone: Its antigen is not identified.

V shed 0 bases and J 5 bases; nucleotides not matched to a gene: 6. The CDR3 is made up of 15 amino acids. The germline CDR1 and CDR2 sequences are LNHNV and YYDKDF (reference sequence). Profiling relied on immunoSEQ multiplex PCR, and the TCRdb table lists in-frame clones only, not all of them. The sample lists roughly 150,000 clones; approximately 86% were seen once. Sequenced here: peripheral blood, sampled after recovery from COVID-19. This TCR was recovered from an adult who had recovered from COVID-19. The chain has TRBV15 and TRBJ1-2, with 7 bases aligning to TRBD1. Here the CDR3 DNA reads TGTGCCACCAGCAGAGACCGACAGGGCCTTTATGGCTACACCTTC. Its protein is CATSRDRQGLYGYTF.